Shown below are 4 T cell receptor beta chains from a single sample sequenced in a study of CD8+CD57+ T cells in acquired aplastic anemia. Profiling of TCR beta VDJ combinations and CDR3 sequences used genomic DNA as template. MiXCR was run by TCRdb on the reads, yielding one entry per CDR3 protein. Of fewer than 200,000 distinct CDR3 sequences in the sample, roughly 63% were seen once. Sequencing was done on a sample of sorted CD4+, CD8+, or CD8+CD57+ T cells (not recorded which) from PBMCs. The source of these receptors is a human donor in good health.

The CDR3 DNA reads TGTGCCAGCAGCGTAGCCAGAAGCACAGATACGCAGTATTTT. Protein product: CASSVARSTDTQYF. The chain has TRBV9 and TRBJ2-3; D uncertain. Germline V CDR1 and CDR2: SGDLS, YYNGEE. V was pared by 0 bases and J by 0 bases, with 5 bases between. This CDR3 has 14 amino acids.

This clonotype was picked up a small number of times. This chain uses TRBV7-2 with TRBJ1-2; the D is unclear. The CDR3 runs to 13 residues. The germline V gene has CDR1 SGHTA and CDR2 FQGNSA. Trimming pared 1 base from V and 6 bases from J, leaving 9 bases between. The CDR3 sequence is CASSLDSPDGYTF. Written as DNA, the CDR3 is TGTGCCAGCAGCTTAGACAGCCCCGATGGCTACACCTTC.

The chain recombines TRBV7-2 with TRBJ2-7; TRBD2 matches 10 bases. This CDR3 is built from 12 residues. Germline CDR1 SGHTA, CDR2 FQGNSA. V was clipped by 3 bases and J by 7 bases; unmatched bases: 0. CDR3 amino acids: CASSFSGREQYF. The CDR3 DNA is TGTGCCAGCAGCTTTAGCGGGAGGGAGCAGTACTTC.

This chain links TRBV19 with TRBJ1-4; D gene unclear. The CDR3 has 15 residues. CDR1 LNHDA and CDR2 SQIVND come from the germline V gene (reference sequence). The V gene lost 6 bases and the J gene lost 5 bases, with 16 bases spanning the gap. The CDR3 loop reads CASSTGQVANEKLFF. Here the CDR3 DNA reads TGTGCCAGTAGCACCGGGCAGGTGGCCAATGAAAAACTGTTTTTT.